This T cell receptor beta chain was captured by sequencing in a study of T cell changes during pregnancy in multiple sclerosis. Generated by immunoSEQ multiplex PCR, the TCRdb table keeps only in-frame clones and is missing some. Altogether fewer than 95,000 clones are present, 90% to 95% being singletons, with the ten largest covering 4.3%. The CDR3 totals 13 residues. Trimming stripped 1 base from V and 6 bases from J, with 7 bases between. Germline CDR1 is SGHAT and CDR2 is FQNNGV. The source material was peripheral blood, sampled in the first trimester of pregnancy. The TCR was taken from a female donor with multiple sclerosis, enrolled in a pregnancy study. The chain carries TRBV11-2 and TRBJ2-1; D might be TRBD1 (6 bases). The CDR3 DNA sequence: TGTGCCAGCAGCTTAGCAGGGGTCAATGAGCAGTTCTTC. Protein: CASSLAGVNEQFF.